These 3 T cell receptor beta chains share one sample of origin, sequenced in a study of technical replicates of blood from a handful of donors. The repertoire was sequenced with immunoSEQ multiplex PCR; TCRdb's copy has only in-frame clones and lacks some. The table has 45,000 to 50,000 clones, roughly nine tenths seen once; the top ten hold 3% to 5%. Sequencing was done on a sample of PBMCs. These receptor sequences come from a human donor in good health. Some clones in this sample may be carry-over from other donors' samples.

The chain combines TRBV30 with TRBJ1-5; possible D gene TRBD1, 5 bases. Germline loops: CDR1 GTSNPN, CDR2 SVGIG (reference sequence). Trimming shortened V by 2 bases and J by 11 bases, and 16 bases separated the two germline ends. CDR3 length equals 13 residues. CDR3 in DNA: TGTGCCTGGAGTAAGGACAACCAGGTGGCCCAGCATTTT. This encodes CAWSKDNQVAQHF. Combining the CDR3 with reference TRBV30 and TRBJ1-5 gives the whole variable domain SQTIHQWPATLVQPVGSPLSLECTVEGTSNPNLYWYRQAAGRGLQLLFYSVGIGQISSEVPQNLSASRPQDRQFILSSKKLLLSDSGFYLCAWSKDNQVAQHFGDGTRLSIL.

The chain uses TRBV28 and TRBJ1-6; 9 bases align to TRBD1. J was trimmed by 7 bases and V by 5 bases; bases with no gene match: 3. From germline, CDR1 is MDHEN and CDR2 SYDVKM. The CDR3 contains 14 residues. The CDR3 coding sequence is TGTGCCAGCAGTACGGGACAGGGAAATTCACCCCTCCACTTT. Translating it yields CASSTGQGNSPLHF.

V gene TRBV4-3 combines with J gene TRBJ1-2; tentatively, D is TRBD1 (6 bases). This CDR3 region has 15 residues. Deletions cut 0 bases from V and 4 bases from J, with 12 bases between. Germline V gene data show CDR1 as LGHNA and CDR2 as YSLEER. CDR3 nucleotide sequence: TGCGCCAGCAGCCAAGAACACGGCAGGGGCTATGGCTACACCTTC. Translating gives CASSQEHGRGYGYTF.